These T cell receptor beta chains were read from a single sample in a study of blood T cells in healthy people across ages. TCRdb re-derived calls from the 5' RACE reads in MiXCR, one entry per CDR3 protein. The sample lists 550,000 to 700,000 distinct CDR3 sequences, approximately 25% occurring once. The material sequenced was blood. The receptors were gathered from a woman in her sixties or seventies in good health. Each CDR3 is given with its conserved first and last residue. The order of the fields is J gene, D gene, V gene, clone size, CDR3 protein, CDR3 DNA. The D gene is left open where the match is weak. The size entry is marked missing in some rows and otherwise reads once, few, many or a size class.

J gene: TRBJ2-5; D gene: NA; V gene: TRBV5-1; clone size: NA; CDR3 protein: CASSDAKETQYF; CDR3 DNA: TGCGCCAGCAGCGACGCGAAAGAGACCCAGTACTTC
J gene: TRBJ2-3; D gene: NA; V gene: TRBV6-2/TRBV6-3; clone size: NA; CDR3 protein: CASRTQGWDTQYF; CDR3 DNA: TGTGCCAGCAGAACCCAGGGGTGGGATACGCAGTATTTT
J gene: TRBJ1-4; D gene: NA; V gene: TRBV7-9; clone size: many; CDR3 protein: CASSTSGARNEKLFF; CDR3 DNA: TGTGCCAGCAGCACCTCAGGGGCTCGTAATGAAAAACTGTTTTTT
J gene: TRBJ2-7; D gene: TRBD2; V gene: TRBV20-1; clone size: once; CDR3 protein: CSARNTGTSGYSYEQYF; CDR3 DNA: TGCAGTGCTAGGAATACTGGGACTAGCGGTTACTCCTACGAGCAGTACTTC
J gene: TRBJ1-4; D gene: NA; V gene: TRBV6-1; clone size: few; CDR3 protein: CASRLGSTSEKLFF; CDR3 DNA: TGTGCCAGCAGGTTAGGAAGTACGAGTGAAAAACTGTTTTTT
J gene: TRBJ2-2; D gene: TRBD2; V gene: TRBV11-2; clone size: NA; CDR3 protein: CASSNLLAGDPTGELSF; CDR3 DNA: TGTGCCAGCAGCAATCTACTAGCGGGGGACCCCACCGGGGAGCTGTCTTTT
J gene: TRBJ2-4; D gene: NA; V gene: TRBV27; clone size: NA; CDR3 protein: CASSLRSGIVERGAKNIQYF; CDR3 DNA: TGTGCCAGCAGTTTAAGATCAGGGATTGTAGAGAGGGGAGCCAAAAACATTCAGTACTTC
J gene: TRBJ2-5; D gene: NA; V gene: TRBV4-1; clone size: few; CDR3 protein: CASSQDAGRRETQYF; CDR3 DNA: TGCGCCAGCAGCCAAGACGCTGGCCGACGAGAGACCCAGTACTTC
J gene: TRBJ1-2; D gene: NA; V gene: TRBV20-1; clone size: NA; CDR3 protein: CSANGEAGPNYGYTF; CDR3 DNA: TGCAGTGCCAATGGGGAGGCAGGGCCTAACTATGGCTACACCTTC
J gene: TRBJ2-4; D gene: NA; V gene: TRBV6-1; clone size: NA; CDR3 protein: CASREGGSNIQYF; CDR3 DNA: TGTGCCAGCCGCGAGGGGGGGTCGAACATTCAGTACTTC
J gene: TRBJ2-5; D gene: NA; V gene: TRBV5-1; clone size: few; CDR3 protein: CASSPGHAETQYF; CDR3 DNA: TGCGCCAGCAGCCCGGGACACGCAGAGACCCAGTACTTC
J gene: TRBJ2-3; D gene: NA; V gene: TRBV7-2; clone size: few; CDR3 protein: CASSLVRAPGTDTQYF; CDR3 DNA: TGTGCCAGCAGCTTAGTACGGGCTCCCGGCACAGATACGCAGTATTTT
J gene: TRBJ2-3; D gene: TRBD2; V gene: TRBV5-1; clone size: once; CDR3 protein: CASSPGLAGDADTQYF; CDR3 DNA: TGCGCCAGCAGCCCAGGACTAGCGGGGGACGCAGATACGCAGTATTTT
J gene: TRBJ2-1; D gene: NA; V gene: TRBV6-6; clone size: few; CDR3 protein: CASALGNSKFF; CDR3 DNA: TGTGCCAGCGCACTGGGGAACTCGAAGTTCTTC
J gene: TRBJ1-1; D gene: NA; V gene: TRBV4-3; clone size: many; CDR3 protein: CASNLGRGLRTEAFF; CDR3 DNA: TGCGCCAGCAATCTCGGGCGAGGGCTGAGAACTGAAGCTTTCTTT
J gene: TRBJ1-5; D gene: NA; V gene: TRBV12-5; clone size: few; CDR3 protein: CASGLGGTGGSNQPQHF; CDR3 DNA: TGTGCTAGTGGTTTGGGGGGTACCGGAGGAAGCAATCAGCCCCAGCATTTT
J gene: TRBJ2-3; D gene: TRBD2; V gene: TRBV29-1; clone size: few; CDR3 protein: CSVLGGEDTQYF; CDR3 DNA: TGCAGCGTCCTGGGGGGGGAAGATACGCAGTATTTT
J gene: TRBJ2-1; D gene: NA; V gene: TRBV5-1; clone size: NA; CDR3 protein: CASSLDWLQFF; CDR3 DNA: TGCGCCAGCAGCTTAGACTGGTTGCAATTCTTC
J gene: TRBJ1-4; D gene: TRBD1; V gene: TRBV7-3; clone size: few; CDR3 protein: CASGQGAGEKLFF; CDR3 DNA: TGTGCCAGCGGACAGGGGGCGGGGGAAAAACTGTTTTTT
J gene: TRBJ2-5; D gene: NA; V gene: TRBV4-2; clone size: few; CDR3 protein: CASSQDRAGRETQYF; CDR3 DNA: TGTGCCAGCAGCCAAGATCGGGCGGGGCGGGAGACCCAGTACTTC
J gene: TRBJ2-2; D gene: NA; V gene: TRBV7-2; clone size: few; CDR3 protein: CASSPDDTGELFF; CDR3 DNA: TGTGCCAGCAGCCCAGATGACACCGGGGAGCTGTTTTTT
J gene: TRBJ2-5; D gene: NA; V gene: TRBV9; clone size: NA; CDR3 protein: CASSGTEGFQETQYF; CDR3 DNA: TGTGCCAGCAGCGGCACCGAGGGCTTCCAAGAGACCCAGTACTTC
J gene: TRBJ2-7; D gene: NA; V gene: TRBV11-3; clone size: few; CDR3 protein: CASSFRTTSSYEQYF; CDR3 DNA: TGTGCCAGCAGCTTTCGCACTACAAGCTCCTACGAGCAGTACTTC
J gene: TRBJ1-4; D gene: NA; V gene: TRBV29-1; clone size: NA; CDR3 protein: CSVEEEETLTGKLFF; CDR3 DNA: TGCAGCGTTGAAGAAGAGGAGACATTAACGGGAAAACTGTTTTTT
J gene: TRBJ2-5; D gene: NA; V gene: TRBV11-3; clone size: NA; CDR3 protein: CASSLEGHVTKTQYF; CDR3 DNA: TGTGCCAGCAGCTTAGAGGGACACGTAACGAAGACCCAGTACTTC
J gene: TRBJ2-3; D gene: NA; V gene: TRBV20-1; clone size: NA; CDR3 protein: CSARDKNTDTQYF; CDR3 DNA: TGCAGTGCTAGAGATAAGAACACAGATACGCAGTATTTT
J gene: TRBJ2-1; D gene: NA; V gene: TRBV20-1; clone size: few; CDR3 protein: CSARDWGNEQFF; CDR3 DNA: TGCAGTGCTAGGGACTGGGGGAATGAGCAGTTCTTC
J gene: TRBJ1-4; D gene: NA; V gene: TRBV29-1; clone size: NA; CDR3 protein: CSAKTDLLFGEKLFF; CDR3 DNA: TGCAGCGCTAAGACAGACCTCCTTTTTGGCGAAAAACTGTTTTTT
J gene: TRBJ2-2; D gene: TRBD1; V gene: TRBV7-3; clone size: NA; CDR3 protein: CASSQQGANTGELFF; CDR3 DNA: TGTGCCAGCAGCCAACAGGGGGCGAACACCGGGGAGCTGTTTTTT
J gene: TRBJ2-1; D gene: TRBD2; V gene: TRBV5-1; clone size: NA; CDR3 protein: CASSFRLAGQDEQFF; CDR3 DNA: TGCGCCAGCAGCTTCCGACTAGCGGGGCAGGATGAGCAGTTCTTC